These 25 T cell receptor beta chains were sequenced from one sample in a study of regulatory T cells in long-lasting Graves disease. The authors built TCR beta libraries using iRepertoire HTBI primers and Arm-PCR of CDR3 regions. TCRdb passed the multiplex PCR reads through MiXCR, listing each CDR3 protein once. This sample has more than 400,000 distinct CDR3 sequences, with less than 20% found just once. Time point indicated: newly diagnosed GD, antithyroid drugs for less than 3 months. From RNA extracted from PBMCs, the TCR library was made. The same data also contributed to another study, on T cells in Graves' hyperthyroidism and ophthalmopathy.

The material was peripheral blood mononuclear cells (PBMCs), obtained at new diagnosis, from a patient treated with antithyroid drugs. These receptor sequences come from a woman aged 30 to 39 with Graves disease.

This clonotype showed up many times. CDR3 sequence (DNA): TGCGCCAGCAGCTTGGCCTCCGTAGCGGGAGGGCCTCATGAGCAGTTCTTC. It specifies CASSLASVAGGPHEQFF. This chain connects TRBV5-1 to TRBJ2-1; 11 bases are shared with TRBD2. The CDR3 extends over 17 amino acids. Germline CDR1 is SGHRS and CDR2 is YFSETQ. After removal of 0 bases from V and 8 bases from J, the junction contained 10 bases not matched to a gene.

This clonotype has a count of ten or more. The CDR3 nucleotides read TGCAGCGTTGATGGTTACAGGGGGACCCCTGACGAGCAGTACTTC. This sequence encodes CSVDGYRGTPDEQYF. The chain links TRBV29-1 to TRBJ2-7; 8 bases align to TRBD1. Germline V gene lookup returns CDR1 SQVTM and CDR2 ANQGSEA. V was pared by 3 bases and J by 5 bases, with 12 bases of the junction left unmatched. This CDR3 has 15 residues.

This clonotype was observed many times. The rearrangement uses TRBV10-3 and TRBJ1-1; 7 bases align to TRBD1. The junction had 8 bases not matched to a gene; V was cut back by 6 bases and J by 1 base. The germline gives CDR1 ENHRY, CDR2 SYGVKD. The CDR3 runs to 15 residues. The CDR3: CAISQGGIRNTEAFF. CDR3 coding DNA: TGTGCCATCAGCCAGGGGGGAATAAGGAACACTGAAGCTTTCTTT.

The V call is TRBV10-3, the J call TRBJ2-3; 11 nucleotides agree with TRBD2. The V segment lost 7 bases and the J segment 10 bases; nucleotides outside the gene matches: 16. This CDR3 comprises 16 residues. CDR1 and CDR2 (germline): ENHRY, SYGVKD. The CDR3 DNA is TGTGCCATCACCAAGGGACTAGCGGATCCTCTGCGGGCGCAGTATTTT. This gives the protein CAITKGLADPLRAQYF.

This clonotype was seen many times. The CDR3 reads CASSYSGRVHEQFF. CDR3 in DNA: TGTGCCAGCAGTTACTCCGGCCGGGTCCATGAGCAGTTCTTC. The chain combines TRBV6-2 or TRBV6-3 with TRBJ2-1; D remains unclear. Trimming cost V 0 bases and J 8 bases, with 11 bases left between them. This CDR3 has 14 amino acids. The germline gives CDR1 MNHEY, CDR2 SVGEGT.

This clonotype was found many times. This chain links TRBV20-1 with TRBJ2-1; 11 positions match TRBD2. The CDR3 is 17 amino acids. Germline V lookup: CDR1 DFQATT, CDR2 SNEGSKA (reference sequence). V trimming: 0 bases; J trimming: 2 bases; junction bases outside the gene matches: 6. In nucleotides, the CDR3 is TGCAGTGCTAGAGATGCTAGCGGGAGGCCTCCCTACAATGAGCAGTTCTTC. This codes for CSARDASGRPPYNEQFF.

The table lists this clonotype with many counts. The CDR3, as DNA: TGTGCCAGCAGCCAAGTCCAGGGGACGACATTGAACACTGAAGCTTTCTTT. Its translation is CASSQVQGTTLNTEAFF. The chain joins TRBV3-1 to TRBJ1-1; tentative D call: TRBD1 (6 bases). CDR1 is LGHDT and CDR2 is YNNKEL in the germline V gene (reference sequence). The CDR3 has 17 residues. V lost 1 base and J lost 0, with 15 bases in between.

This clonotype was recorded many times. The genes are TRBV25-1 and TRBJ2-7, with 11 nucleotides matching TRBD2. Trimming removed 3 bases from V and 2 bases from J; junction bases left unmatched: 3. CDR1 is MGHDK and CDR2 is SYGVNS in the germline V gene. The CDR3 length is 15 residues. The chain's CDR3 is CASSDLTSGTYEQYF. CDR3 DNA sequence: TGTGCCAGCAGTGACCTGACTAGCGGGACCTACGAGCAGTACTTC.

This sequence joins TRBV19 and TRBJ2-1, with D perhaps matching TRBD2 (5 bases). This CDR3 has 15 residues. Germline CDR1 and CDR2: LNHDA and SQIVND (reference sequence). V lost 0 bases, J lost 0 bases, and 6 bases lay in between. The CDR3 is CASSIDRGSYNEQFF. The CDR3 DNA reads as TGTGCCAGTAGTATAGACCGGGGCTCCTACAATGAGCAGTTCTTC.

Remarks on this clonotype: A much larger clone differs by one base, so this may be a read error. The CDR3 is CAGTTEGLVGYTF. The CDR3 DNA is TGTGCCGGCACCACAGAAGGGTTGGTTGGCTACACCTTC. The chain employs TRBV28 and TRBJ1-2; no clear D. Trimming took 11 bases from V and 7 from J, leaving 20 bases between them. Germline V CDR1 and CDR2: MDHEN, SYDVKM. This CDR3 comprises 13 residues.

In its sample, this clonotype was seen many times. The chain is built from TRBV19 and TRBJ2-3; 7 nucleotides line up with TRBD1. V was clipped by 8 bases and J by 1 base; unmatched bases: 3. Germline-derived CDR1 and CDR2 are LNHDA and SQIVND (reference sequence). The CDR3 totals 13 residues. DNA of the CDR3: TGTGCCAGTCGACAGGGCCGCACAGATACGCAGTATTTT. Translation gives CASRQGRTDTQYF.

This clonotype has at least ten counts. This chain's CDR3 is CASSAMEQVLFYNEQFF. For the CDR3, the DNA is TGTGCCAGCAGCGCCATGGAACAGGTTCTTTTCTACAATGAGCAGTTCTTC. The rearrangement joins TRBV11-2 to TRBJ2-1; a weak D match, TRBD1 (5 bases). CDR1 and CDR2 from the germline V gene are SGHAT and FQNNGV. V lost 5 bases and J 3 bases, leaving 20 bases between the germline ends. CDR3 length equals 17 residues.

Ten or more counts support this clonotype. Written as DNA, the CDR3 is TGCAGTGCTAGAGAATTTGGGCGGGAGAGCAACTACGAGCAGTACTTC. Encoded protein: CSAREFGRESNYEQYF. The chain has TRBV20-1 and TRBJ2-7; 7 nucleotides align to TRBD2. V lost 0 bases to trimming and J lost 3 bases; unmatched junction nucleotides: 11. There are 16 residues in the CDR3. From germline, CDR1 is DFQATT and CDR2 SNEGSKA (reference sequence).

With regard to this clonotype: It may be a read error: a sequence one base away is much more abundant. For the CDR3, the DNA is TGTGCCACCAGTGATTTGGGGGACAGGGAGCGAGAGACCCAGTACTTC. It yields the protein CATSDLGDRERETQYF. This chain uses TRBV24-1 with TRBJ2-4, with 9 positions matching TRBD1. With the DNA end fitting TRBJ2-5 better, the J assignment may be wrong. The CDR3 is 16 amino acids. The germline V gene encodes CDR1 KGHDR and CDR2 SFDVKD.

There are many counts of this clonotype. The V call is TRBV7-6, the J call TRBJ2-1, with a tentative D call TRBD1 (5 bases). V lost 5 bases and J lost 6, with 14 bases in between. Germline assignment: CDR1 SGHVS and CDR2 FNYEAQ. The CDR3 consists of 14 residues. This chain's CDR3 is CASSQPGAVNEQFF. CDR3 bases: TGTGCCAGCAGCCAACCTGGGGCGGTCAATGAGCAGTTCTTC.

In its sample, this clonotype was seen many times. V gene TRBV30 combines with J gene TRBJ1-1; TRBD1 matches at 7 bases. Germline V gene lookup returns CDR1 GTSNPN and CDR2 SVGIG (reference sequence). The CDR3 is 13 amino acids. Trimming cost V 4 bases and J 7 bases; bases outside gene matches: 9. In nucleotides, the CDR3 is TGTGCCTGGACCGGGACAGTTGGGTATGAAGCTTTCTTT. Residues: CAWTGTVGYEAFF.

V is TRBV9 and J is TRBJ2-1, with D perhaps assigned TRBD1 or TRBD2 (5 bases each). There are 13 residues in the CDR3. Germline CDR1 and CDR2: SGDLS and YYNGEE. V was shortened by 0 bases and J by 9 bases, with 10 bases between the two germline ends. CDR3 loop: CASSVDGAGEQFF. CDR3 DNA: TGTGCCAGCAGCGTAGACGGGGCTGGTGAGCAGTTCTTC.

A single count supports this clonotype. A read error may account for a junction end that differs from germline. The chain joins TRBV5-1 to TRBJ2-5; D is possibly TRBD2 (6 bases). The CDR3 spans 14 residues. Germline CDR1 is SGHRS and CDR2 is YFSETQ. The CDR3 sequence: CASSVGTPVETLYF. CDR3 DNA sequence: TGTGCCAGCAGCGTTGGGACTCCGGTAGAGACCCTGTACTTC.

This chain joins TRBV5-1 and TRBJ2-2, with 8 bases that match TRBD2. This CDR3 comprises 15 residues. V dropped 4 bases and J dropped 8; count of bases not matched to a gene: 10. Germline lookup yields CDR1 SGHRS and CDR2 YFSETQ. The CDR3 loop reads CASSPGTSFFGELFF. CDR3 nucleotides: TGCGCCAGCAGCCCCGGGACTAGTTTCTTTGGGGAGCTGTTTTTT.

The genes are TRBV19 and TRBJ2-2, with 8 positions matching TRBD1. V shed 6 bases, J shed 8 bases, and the junction held 8 bases outside the gene matches. The CDR3 contains 14 residues. The V gene's germline CDR1 is LNHDA and CDR2 SQIVND (reference sequence). The CDR3 DNA follows: TGTGCCAGTAGGAAACAGGGGGTTTCGGGGGAGCTGTTTTTT. Translating gives CASRKQGVSGELFF.

The table lists this clonotype with many counts. The chain is built from TRBV11-2 and TRBJ2-2; D perhaps matches TRBD1 (6 bases). This CDR3 region has 15 residues. Trimming pared 2 bases from V and 5 bases from J, leaving 12 bases between. Germline assignment: CDR1 SGHAT and CDR2 FQNNGV. CDR3 residues: CASSLWSQGTGELFF. The CDR3 coding sequence is TGTGCCAGCAGCTTATGGTCGCAGGGGACCGGGGAGCTGTTTTTT. The full variable domain, completed using reference TRBV11-2 and TRBJ2-2, is EAGVAQSPRYKIIEKRQSVAFWCNPISGHATLYWYQQILGQGPKLLIQFQNNGVVDDSQLPKDRFSAERLKGVDSTLKIQPAKLEDSAVYLCASSLWSQGTGELFFGEGSRLTVL.

The chain employs TRBV14 and TRBJ2-3, with 11 nucleotides matching TRBD1. Trimming cost V 3 bases and J 5 bases; bases outside gene matches: 7. The V gene's germline CDR1 is SGHDN and CDR2 FVKESK. This CDR3 region has 16 residues. CDR3 loop: CASSQWTGGQQDTQYF. The CDR3 DNA sequence: TGTGCCAGCAGCCAGTGGACAGGGGGCCAACAAGATACGCAGTATTTT.

The rearrangement links TRBV19 to TRBJ2-1, with D hard to call. The CDR3 runs 15 residues. CDR1 and CDR2 from the germline V gene are LNHDA and SQIVND (reference sequence). V shed 8 bases and J shed 0 bases, with 14 bases lying between them. CDR3 protein: CASALRSSSYNEQFF. Here the CDR3 DNA reads TGTGCCAGTGCACTAAGATCCAGCTCCTACAATGAGCAGTTCTTC.

Ten or more counts support this clonotype. The chain carries TRBV24-1 and TRBJ1-1; D uncertain. The V gene's germline CDR1 is KGHDR and CDR2 SFDVKD. V was pared by 7 bases and J by 1 base, with 6 bases between. The CDR3 has 12 residues. Here the CDR3 reads CATSMSNTEAFF. CDR3 in DNA: TGTGCCACCAGCATGTCGAACACTGAAGCTTTCTTT.

This clonotype was observed a few times. The rearrangement links TRBV5-1 to TRBJ1-1, with D unclear. The germline gives CDR1 SGHRS, CDR2 YFSETQ. CDR3 length: 17 residues. The V and J ends lost 1 base and 0 bases respectively, with 16 bases between them. The DNA of the CDR3 is TGCGCCAGCAGCTTGAGTGGTGGGAGAACCATGAACACTGAAGCTTTCTTT. Its protein is CASSLSGGRTMNTEAFF. The full variable domain, rest sourced from reference TRBV5-1 and TRBJ1-1, is KAGVTQTPRYLIKTRGQQVTLSCSPISGHRSVSWYQQTPGQGLQFLFEYFSETQRNKGNFPGRFSGRQFSNSRSEMNVSTLELGDSALYLCASSLSGGRTMNTEAFFGQGTRLTVV.